The 18 T cell receptor beta chains below were found in one sample sequenced in a study of shared clonotypes between healthy human individuals. TCRdb keeps only in-frame clones here, not all; method: immunoSEQ multiplex PCR. Found here are 800,000 to 950,000 clones, about 96% of them singletons; the top ten hold less than 0.25%. Terminally differentiated effector memory CD45RA+ cells were excluded from the naive CD8 cells, which were CD45RO-negative and positively selected for CCR7. Sequencing was done on a sample of naive CD8+ T cells sorted from blood. Every receptor here comes from a man aged 30-40 years in good health.

V usage is TRBV2 and J usage is TRBJ2-7, with D possibly called TRBD1 or TRBD2 (5 bases each). The CDR3 spans 12 residues. Looked up from germline, CDR1 is SNHLY and CDR2 is FYNNEI. The V gene lost 6 bases and the J gene lost 2 bases, with 8 bases spanning the gap. CDR3 region: CASRGTAYEQYF. DNA for the CDR3: TGTGCCAGCAGAGGGACCGCCTACGAGCAGTACTTC.

This sequence joins TRBV2 and TRBJ2-3, with 12 bases matching TRBD2. Germline V gives CDR1 SNHLY, CDR2 FYNNEI. The CDR3 spans 15 residues. V shed 10 bases, J shed 5 bases, and the junction held 10 bases outside the gene matches. The CDR3 here is CATSTPGLAGDTQYF. Here the CDR3 DNA reads TGTGCCACCTCGACGCCGGGACTAGCGGGAGATACGCAGTATTTT.

In this sample, this clone turned up once. V is TRBV28 and J is TRBJ2-1, with D tentatively TRBD1 (5 bases). The CDR3 is 13 residues long. Trimming removed 3 bases from V and 6 bases from J, with 9 bases in between. Looked up from germline, CDR1 is MDHEN and CDR2 is SYDVKM. The CDR3 coding sequence is TGTGCCAGCAGTTTCATTGACAGCAATGAGCAGTTCTTC. Residues: CASSFIDSNEQFF.

V gene TRBV29-1 combines with J gene TRBJ2-5; 11 bases fit TRBD1. The CDR3 is 17 residues long. V trimming: 3 bases; J trimming: 5 bases; junction bases outside the gene matches: 14. The germline V gene encodes CDR1 SQVTM and CDR2 ANQGSEA. The CDR3 DNA sequence: TGCAGCGTTGAGATTCCCGGACAGGGGGCTGAGGTGGAGACCCAGTACTTC. This sequence encodes CSVEIPGQGAEVETQYF.

This clone has only one observation. The chain uses TRBV11-2 and TRBJ2-2; D not certain. This CDR3 comprises 14 residues. Germline CDR1 and CDR2: SGHAT and FQNNGV. V gave up 4 bases and J gave up 4 bases, with 10 bases separating them. The CDR3 DNA reads as TGTGCCAGCAGCTCCCCTCCTTTCACCGGGGAGCTGTTTTTT. Protein: CASSSPPFTGELFF.

CDR3 amino acids: CASSQEWGLKGEQYF. As DNA, the CDR3 is TGCGCCAGCAGCCAAGAATGGGGACTTAAAGGCGAGCAGTACTTC. The V gene is TRBV4-3, the J gene TRBJ2-7; a weak D match, TRBD2 (6 bases). Trimming left V 0 bases short and J 6 bases short, with 15 bases between. Germline V lookup: CDR1 LGHNA, CDR2 YSLEER. The CDR3 contains 15 residues.

The chain carries TRBV7-2 and TRBJ2-3; 10 nucleotides match TRBD2. The V segment lost 5 bases and the J segment 1 base; nucleotides outside the gene matches: 9. CDR1 SGHTA and CDR2 FQGNSA come from the germline V gene. The CDR3 has 17 residues. The CDR3 spells CASSLIVGTSGTDTQYF. The CDR3 region has the DNA TGTGCCAGCAGCCTGATCGTGGGGACTAGCGGCACAGATACGCAGTATTTT.

The V gene is TRBV10-3, the J gene TRBJ2-5; no clear D gene. The CDR3 loop spans 14 amino acids. Per germline, CDR1 ENHRY and CDR2 SYGVKD. Trimming pared 0 bases from V and 0 bases from J, leaving 5 bases between. For the CDR3, the DNA is TGTGCCATCAGTGAGTCAGGTAACCAAGAGACCCAGTACTTC. The encoded protein is CAISESGNQETQYF.

The chain is built from TRBV5-5 and TRBJ2-7, with 9 bases matching TRBD2. The CDR3 contains 14 residues. With V trimmed by 2 bases and J by 7 bases, 7 bases remained unmatched. CDR1 is SGHKS and CDR2 is YYEKEE in the germline V gene (reference sequence). The CDR3 DNA is TGTGCCAGCAGCTTAAGTTTAGCGGGAGATGAGCAGTACTTC. Protein: CASSLSLAGDEQYF.

The chain recombines TRBV27 with TRBJ1-1; a weak D match, TRBD1 (5 bases). CDR1 is MNHEY and CDR2 is SMNVEV in the germline V gene (reference sequence). CDR3 size: 14 residues. V lost 8 bases and J lost 6, with 19 bases in between. Here the CDR3 reads CASRGGASPPEAFF. CDR3 in DNA: TGTGCCAGCCGTGGGGGAGCCTCGCCCCCTGAAGCTTTCTTT.

J is TRBJ2-5 and V is TRBV25-1; weak D call: TRBD1 (5 bases). The CDR3 runs 14 residues. CDR1 and CDR2 from the germline V gene are MGHDK and SYGVNS. The V gene lost 5 bases and the J gene lost 5 bases, with 15 bases spanning the gap. The CDR3 DNA sequence: TGTGCCAGCAGTAATAATCAGGGTCTGGAGACCCAGTACTTC. It encodes CASSNNQGLETQYF.

The J gene is TRBJ2-5, the V gene TRBV10-2; no clear D gene. Trimming took 4 bases from V and 7 from J, leaving 19 bases between them. CDR3 length equals 15 residues. Germline assignment: CDR1 WSHSY and CDR2 SAAADI. CDR3 region: CASSGGTASLATQYF. The CDR3 bases are TGCGCCAGCAGTGGCGGCACCGCTTCGTTGGCGACCCAGTACTTC.

The chain joins TRBV27 to TRBJ2-7; weak D call: TRBD1 (6 bases). Trimming shortened V by 6 bases and J by 6 bases, and 21 bases separated the two germline ends. Germline CDR1 MNHEY, CDR2 SMNVEV (reference sequence). The length of the CDR3 is 15 residues. CDR3 DNA sequence: TGTGCCAGCAGCCAGGGGACGGTCCCTTACGGCGAGCAGTACTTC. Translation gives CASSQGTVPYGEQYF.

This chain uses TRBV9 with TRBJ2-1; a weak D match, TRBD2 (6 bases). Trimming removed 1 base at V and 4 bases at J, with 12 bases between. Per the germline V gene, CDR1 is SGDLS and CDR2 is YYNGEE. The CDR3 is made up of 15 amino acids. CDR3 region: CASSVFVSGYNEQFF. Written as DNA, the CDR3 is TGTGCCAGCAGCGTATTTGTTAGCGGATACAATGAGCAGTTCTTC.

The chain couples TRBV9 to TRBJ2-3; 9 bases fit TRBD2. V lost 4 bases and J lost 13; bases outside the gene matches: 16. Per germline, CDR1 SGDLS and CDR2 YYNGEE. The CDR3 contains 15 residues. CDR3 nucleotide sequence: TGTGCCAGCAGCCCAGCGGGAGGCCACGTCTTTCCGGAGTATTTT. Amino acid sequence: CASSPAGGHVFPEYF.

This clone was observed a single time. The V call is TRBV10-2, the J call TRBJ2-7; TRBD2 aligns across 10 bases. This CDR3 is built from 15 residues. The junction had 7 bases not matched to a gene; V was cut back by 2 bases and J by 6 bases. Per germline, CDR1 WSHSY and CDR2 SAAADI. The CDR3 protein is CASSETVAGGGEQYF. The CDR3 coding sequence is TGCGCCAGCAGTGAGACCGTAGCGGGAGGTGGCGAGCAGTACTTC.

The chain joins TRBV7-6 to TRBJ2-2; D unclear. Trimming removed 7 bases from V and 6 bases from J, with 6 bases in between. Germline-derived CDR1 and CDR2 are SGHVS and FNYEAQ. The CDR3 runs to 11 residues. The CDR3 nucleotides read TGTGCCAGCATCGTTTCCGGGGAGCTGTTTTTT. Its protein is CASIVSGELFF. The full variable domain, completed using reference TRBV7-6 and TRBJ2-2, is GAGVSQSPRYKVTKRGQDVALRCDPISGHVSLYWYRQALGQGPEFLTYFNYEAQQDKSGLPNDRFSAERPEGSISTLTIQRTEQRDSAMYRCASIVSGELFFGEGSRLTVL.

The genes are TRBV28 and TRBJ2-3, with 13 bases fitting TRBD2. The CDR3 runs 16 residues. V lost 4 bases to trimming and J lost 2 bases; unmatched junction nucleotides: 3. In germline, CDR1 is MDHEN, CDR2 SYDVKM. The CDR3 is CASSSGTSGATDTQYF. Here the CDR3 DNA reads TGTGCCAGCAGTTCTGGGACTAGCGGGGCCACAGATACGCAGTATTTT.